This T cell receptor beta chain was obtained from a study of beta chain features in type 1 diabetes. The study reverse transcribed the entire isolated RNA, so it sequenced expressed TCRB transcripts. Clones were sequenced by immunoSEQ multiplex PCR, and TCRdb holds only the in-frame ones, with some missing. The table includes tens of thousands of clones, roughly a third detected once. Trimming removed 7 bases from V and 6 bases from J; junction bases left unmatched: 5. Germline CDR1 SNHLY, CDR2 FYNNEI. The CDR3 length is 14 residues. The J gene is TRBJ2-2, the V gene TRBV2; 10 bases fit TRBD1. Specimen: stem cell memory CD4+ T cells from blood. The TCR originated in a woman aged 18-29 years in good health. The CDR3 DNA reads TGTGCCAGCAAAACCGGGACAGGGGCCGGGGAGCTGTTTTTT. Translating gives CASKTGTGAGELFF.